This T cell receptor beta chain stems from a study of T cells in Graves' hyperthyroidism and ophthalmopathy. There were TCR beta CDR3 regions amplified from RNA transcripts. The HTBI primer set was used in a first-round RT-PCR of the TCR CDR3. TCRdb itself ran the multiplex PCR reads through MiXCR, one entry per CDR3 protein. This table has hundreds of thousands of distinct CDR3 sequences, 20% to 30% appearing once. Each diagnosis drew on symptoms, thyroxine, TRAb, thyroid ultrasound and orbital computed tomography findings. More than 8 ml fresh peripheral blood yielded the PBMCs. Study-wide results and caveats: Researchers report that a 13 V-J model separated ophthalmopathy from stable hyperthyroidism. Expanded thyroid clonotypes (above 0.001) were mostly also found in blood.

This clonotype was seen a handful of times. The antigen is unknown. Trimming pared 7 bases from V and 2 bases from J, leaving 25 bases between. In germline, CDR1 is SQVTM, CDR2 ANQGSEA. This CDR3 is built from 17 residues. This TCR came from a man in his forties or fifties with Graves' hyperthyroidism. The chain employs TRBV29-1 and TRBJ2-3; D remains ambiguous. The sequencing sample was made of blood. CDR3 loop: CSAALGRSKLLTDTQYF. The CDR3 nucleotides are TGCAGCGCTGCCCTAGGACGATCTAAACTCCTCACAGATACGCAGTATTTT.